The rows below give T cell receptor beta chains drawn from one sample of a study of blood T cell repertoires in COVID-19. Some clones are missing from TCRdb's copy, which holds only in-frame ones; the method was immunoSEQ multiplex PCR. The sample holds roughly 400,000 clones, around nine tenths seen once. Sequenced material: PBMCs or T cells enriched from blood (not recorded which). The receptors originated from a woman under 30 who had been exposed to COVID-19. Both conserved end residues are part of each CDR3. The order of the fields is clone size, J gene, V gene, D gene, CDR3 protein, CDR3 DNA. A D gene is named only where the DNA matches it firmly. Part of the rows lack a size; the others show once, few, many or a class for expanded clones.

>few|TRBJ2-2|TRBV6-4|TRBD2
CASSALAGSTGELFF
TGTGCCAGCAGTGCTCTAGCGGGTAGCACCGGGGAGCTGTTTTTT
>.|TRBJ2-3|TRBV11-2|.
CASSLASVKRELPDTQYF
TGTGCCAGCAGCTTAGCCAGTGTCAAACGGGAGCTGCCAGATACGCAGTATTTT
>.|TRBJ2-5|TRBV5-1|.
CASSTFPGDQETQYF
TGCGCCAGCAGCACTTTCCCAGGGGACCAAGAGACCCAGTACTTC
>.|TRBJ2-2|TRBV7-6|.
CASSATGRDTGELFF
TGTGCCAGCAGCGCTACCGGGCGGGACACCGGGGAGCTGTTTTTT
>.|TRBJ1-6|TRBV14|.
CASSQETENSPLHF
TGTGCCAGCAGCCAAGAGACGGAGAATTCACCCCTCCACTTT
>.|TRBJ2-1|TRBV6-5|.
CASSYRGSSYNEQFF
TGTGCCAGCAGTTACCGGGGGAGCTCCTACAATGAGCAGTTCTTC
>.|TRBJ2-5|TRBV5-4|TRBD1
CATSPDRGQETQYF
TGTGCCACCTCCCCAGACAGGGGGCAAGAGACCCAGTACTTC
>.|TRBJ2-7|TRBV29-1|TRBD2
CSATSGGAIEQYF
TGCAGCGCCACTAGCGGGGGGGCTATCGAGCAGTACTTC
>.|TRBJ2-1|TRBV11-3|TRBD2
CASSYSDPLAGGSYNEQFF
TGTGCCAGCAGCTACAGCGACCCTCTAGCGGGGGGCAGTTACAATGAGCAGTTCTTC
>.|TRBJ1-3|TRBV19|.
CASSIQIGDTIYF
TGTGCCAGTAGTATCCAGATCGGAGACACCATATATTTT
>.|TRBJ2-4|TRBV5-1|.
CASSLVGGSKNIQYF
TGCGCCAGCAGCTTGGTCGGGGGAAGCAAAAACATTCAGTACTTC
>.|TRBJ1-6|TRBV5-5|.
CASSLTGSPLHF
TGTGCCAGCAGCTTGACAGGGTCACCCCTCCACTTT
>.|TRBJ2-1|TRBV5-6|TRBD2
CASSFVLAGTPGEQFF
TGTGCCAGCAGCTTCGTCCTAGCGGGGACACCTGGGGAGCAGTTCTTC
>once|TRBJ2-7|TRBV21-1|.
CASSKLSGDRRFKRSYEQYF
TGTGCCAGCAGCAAGTTGAGTGGCGACAGAAGGTTTAAGAGGTCCTACGAGCAGTACTTC
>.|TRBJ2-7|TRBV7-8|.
CASSFSQVPSYEQYF
TGTGCCAGCAGCTTTTCACAGGTGCCTTCCTACGAGCAGTACTTC
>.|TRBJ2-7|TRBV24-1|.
CATSDVHSYEQYF
TGTGCCACCAGTGATGTCCACTCCTACGAGCAGTACTTC
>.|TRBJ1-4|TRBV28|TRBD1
CASSKGQVNEKLFF
TGTGCCAGCAGTAAGGGACAGGTTAATGAAAAACTGTTTTTT
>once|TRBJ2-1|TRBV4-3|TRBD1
CASSQDGTDYNEQFF
TGCGCCAGCAGCCAAGACGGGACAGACTACAATGAGCAGTTCTTC
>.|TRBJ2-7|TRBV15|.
CATSRAPFGVYEQYF
TGTGCCACCAGCAGAGCTCCCTTCGGGGTCTACGAGCAGTACTTC
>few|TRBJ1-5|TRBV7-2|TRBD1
CASTGQGGRDQPQHF
TGTGCCAGCACGGGACAGGGAGGGAGGGATCAGCCCCAGCATTTT
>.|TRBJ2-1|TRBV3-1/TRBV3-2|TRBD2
CASSLAGGLSDEQFF
TGTGCCAGCAGCCTAGCGGGAGGGCTTTCGGATGAGCAGTTCTTC
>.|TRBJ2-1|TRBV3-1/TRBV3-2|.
CASSPYSGSKYNEQFF
TGTGCCAGCAGCCCCTACTCCGGGAGTAAGTACAATGAGCAGTTCTTC
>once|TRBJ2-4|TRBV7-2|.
CASSLGQGRAKNIQYF
TGTGCCAGCAGCTTAGGGCAGGGCAGAGCCAAAAACATTCAGTACTTC
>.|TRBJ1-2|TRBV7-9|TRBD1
CASTPQGQGAEGYTF
TGTGCCAGCACCCCCCAGGGACAGGGGGCGGAAGGCTACACCTTC
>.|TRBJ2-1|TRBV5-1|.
CASSFSYEQFF
TGCGCCAGCAGCTTTAGTTATGAGCAGTTCTTC
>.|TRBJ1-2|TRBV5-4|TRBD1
CASSLSTGSPNYGYTF
TGTGCCAGCAGCTTGTCGACAGGGTCGCCAAACTATGGCTACACCTTC
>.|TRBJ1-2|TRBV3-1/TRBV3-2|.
CASSQGRQAQYGYTF
TGTGCCAGCAGCCAAGGCCGACAGGCCCAGTATGGCTACACCTTC
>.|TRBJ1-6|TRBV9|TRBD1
CASSVDRDRANSPLHF
TGTGCCAGCAGCGTAGACCGGGACAGGGCTAATTCACCCCTCCACTTT
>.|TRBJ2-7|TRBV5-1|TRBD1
CASSGTTGAYEQYF
TGCGCCAGCAGCGGAACGACAGGGGCCTACGAGCAGTACTTC
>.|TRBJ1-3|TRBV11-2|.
CASSLVGLTSGNTIYF
TGTGCCAGCAGCTTAGTCGGGTTGACGTCTGGAAACACCATATATTTT
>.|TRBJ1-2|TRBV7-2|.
CASSDHRNYGYTF
TGTGCCAGCAGCGATCACAGGAACTATGGCTACACCTTC
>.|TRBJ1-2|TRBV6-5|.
CASSRGTAYGYTF
TGTGCCAGCAGCCGGGGGACGGCTTATGGCTACACCTTC
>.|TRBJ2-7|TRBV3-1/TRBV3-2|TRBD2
CASSRLAGASYEQYF
TGTGCCAGCAGCCGACTAGCGGGAGCGTCCTACGAGCAGTACTTC
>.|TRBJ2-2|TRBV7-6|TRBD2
CASSSKGGTSVDGELFF
TGTGCCAGCAGCTCAAAGGGGGGGACTAGCGTCGACGGGGAGCTGTTTTTT
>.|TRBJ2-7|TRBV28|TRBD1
CASSPGDRVKYEQYF
TGTGCCAGCAGCCCAGGCGACAGGGTGAAGTACGAGCAGTACTTC
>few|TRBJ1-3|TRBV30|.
CAWSDQDRIGNTIYF
TGTGCCTGGAGTGACCAAGACAGGATCGGAAACACCATATATTTT
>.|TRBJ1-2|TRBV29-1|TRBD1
CSVGTGANYGYTF
TGCAGCGTTGGGACAGGGGCAAACTATGGCTACACCTTC
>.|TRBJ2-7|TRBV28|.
CASSLRGARGNYEQYF
TGTGCCAGCAGTTTAAGAGGGGCGCGGGGTAACTACGAGCAGTACTTC
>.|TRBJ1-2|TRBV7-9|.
CASSASGGNYGYTF
TGTGCCAGCAGCGCATCAGGAGGGAACTATGGCTACACCTTC
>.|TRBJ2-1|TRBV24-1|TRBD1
CATSVEGQGIYNEQFF
TGTGCCACCAGTGTGGAGGGACAGGGGATCTACAATGAGCAGTTCTTC
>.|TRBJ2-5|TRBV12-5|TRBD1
CASGWDRETQYF
TGTGCTAGTGGTTGGGACAGGGAGACCCAGTACTTC
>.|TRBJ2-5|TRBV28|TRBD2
CASSSLAGVSWTQYF
TGTGCCAGCAGTTCTCTAGCGGGAGTGTCCTGGACCCAGTACTTC
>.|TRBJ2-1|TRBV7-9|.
CASSLGQVHYNEQFF
TGTGCCAGCAGCTTAGGTCAGGTTCACTACAATGAGCAGTTCTTC
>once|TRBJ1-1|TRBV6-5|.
CASSQGYTEAFF
TGTGCCAGCAGTCAGGGCTACACTGAAGCTTTCTTT
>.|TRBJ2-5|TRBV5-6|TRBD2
CASSLITGTSGQETQYF
TGTGCCAGCAGCCTCATCACTGGGACTAGCGGCCAAGAGACCCAGTACTTC
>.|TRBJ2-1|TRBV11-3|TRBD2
CASSRLAGVSEQFF
TGTGCCAGCAGCCGTCTAGCGGGAGTCTCTGAGCAGTTCTTC
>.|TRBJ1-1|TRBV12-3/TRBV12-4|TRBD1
CASSGQGMTEAFF
TGTGCCAGCAGCGGACAGGGGATGACTGAAGCTTTCTTT
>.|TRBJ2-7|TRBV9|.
CASSVESVSGLYEQYF
TGTGCCAGCAGCGTAGAGTCCGTTTCCGGTCTCTACGAGCAGTACTTC
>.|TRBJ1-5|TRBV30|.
CAWSQGRAGPNQPQHF
TGTGCCTGGAGCCAGGGGCGGGCAGGACCTAATCAGCCCCAGCATTTT
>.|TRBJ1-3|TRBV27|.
CASSSRGRENTIYF
TGTGCCAGCAGTTCCCGGGGAAGAGAAAACACCATATATTTT
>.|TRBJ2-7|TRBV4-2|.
CASSGTGTPYEQYF
TGTGCCAGCAGCGGAACCGGGACACCCTACGAGCAGTACTTC
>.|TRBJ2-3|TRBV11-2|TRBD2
CASSLGTSGRRGDTQYF
TGTGCCAGCAGCTTAGGGACTAGCGGGAGGCGGGGAGATACGCAGTATTTT
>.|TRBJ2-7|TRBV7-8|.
CASSWDGGYEQYF
TGTGCCAGCAGCTGGGACGGGGGCTACGAGCAGTACTTC
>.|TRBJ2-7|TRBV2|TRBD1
CASRSRQGGSYEQYF
TGTGCCAGCAGGAGTCGACAGGGCGGCTCCTACGAGCAGTACTTC
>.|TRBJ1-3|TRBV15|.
CATSTPPTPGARRYF
TGTGCCACCAGCACTCCACCAACTCCCGGAGCTCGGCGATATTTT